Below, 19 T cell receptor beta chains from the same sample are listed, as sequenced in a study of post-analysis software for immune sequencing data. Findings of the study overall: Comparison of patients with controls showed four or five TRBV segments more frequent in patients, TRBV5-6, TRBV5-1 and TRBV20-1 among them.

Their antigens remain unidentified. Incorporated into the TCR beta cDNA libraries were unique molecular identifiers, which served to reduce PCR and sequencing biases. Using its own MiXCR run on the PCR reads, TCRdb lists one record per CDR3 protein. The repertoire holds about 820,000 distinct CDR3 sequences, with about 57% as singletons. Sequenced sample: blood. Receptors were obtained from a girl between 10 and 17 years old with multiple sclerosis.

The sample holds a few counts of this clonotype. This chain links TRBV6-5 with TRBJ2-1; D may be TRBD1 or TRBD2 (5 bases each). Looked up from germline, CDR1 is MNHEY and CDR2 is SVGAGI. There are 16 residues in the CDR3. Between the trimmed V and J ends, which lost 2 bases and 2 bases, there was a span of 13 bases. The CDR3: CASSYRAQGAYNEQFF. The CDR3 bases are TGTGCCAGCAGTTACAGGGCCCAGGGAGCCTACAATGAGCAGTTCTTC.

This sequence joins TRBV12-5 and TRBJ1-2; the D is unclear. CDR1 and CDR2 (germline): LGHNT, FRNRAP. Trimming shortened V by 4 bases and J by 0 bases, and 9 bases separated the two germline ends. The CDR3 is made up of 14 amino acids. CDR3 amino acids: CASGSGRTNYGYTF. The DNA of the CDR3 is TGTGCTAGTGGTTCTGGGAGGACTAACTATGGCTACACCTTC. The full variable domain, in which reference TRBV12-5 and TRBJ1-2 provide the parts outside the CDR3, is DARVTQTPRHKVTEMGQEVTMRCQPILGHNTVFWYRQTMMQGLELLAYFRNRAPLDDSGMPKDRFSAEMPDATLATLKIQPSEPRDSAVYFCASGSGRTNYGYTFGSGTRLTVV.

The V and J genes are TRBV20-1 and TRBJ2-7; 11 nucleotides line up with TRBD2. Germline trimming cut 1 base from V and 3 bases from J; bases unmatched to any gene: 8. CDR3 size: 16 residues. Germline CDR1 and CDR2: DFQATT and SNEGSKA (reference sequence). The CDR3 DNA follows: TGCAGTGCTAGAGGTGGTAGCGGGAGGGTACTCTACGAGCAGTACTTC. Translated, it gives CSARGGSGRVLYEQYF.

This clonotype was picked up a small number of times. At one end the junction does not follow the germline gene, possibly because of a read error. This sequence joins TRBV5-1 and TRBJ2-1; 12 positions agree with TRBD2. From germline, CDR1 is SGHRS and CDR2 YFSETQ. This CDR3 region has 15 residues. The CDR3 nucleotides read TGTGCCAGCAGCCCGAGGACTAGCGGGGACAATGAGCAGTTCTTC. Translation: CASSPRTSGDNEQFF.

This chain connects TRBV20-1 to TRBJ1-4; TRBD1 matches at 7 bases. CDR1 and CDR2 (germline): DFQATT, SNEGSKA (reference sequence). The CDR3 contains 14 residues. V lost 5 bases, J lost 4 bases, and 7 bases stayed unmatched. DNA for the CDR3: TGCAGTGCTGCGTCAGACAGGGATAATGAAAAACTGTTTTTT. This gives the protein CSAASDRDNEKLFF.

V usage is TRBV6-5 and J usage is TRBJ2-4, with 10 positions matching TRBD1. The DNA matches TRBJ2-7 better at its end, which makes the J call doubtful. In germline, CDR1 is MNHEY, CDR2 SVGAGI. This CDR3 has 13 amino acids. This CDR3 reads CASSYRTGGEQYF. CDR3 DNA: TGTGCCAGCAGTTACAGGACAGGGGGCGAGCAGTACTTC.

The chain links TRBV15 to TRBJ1-2, with D possibly matching TRBD1 (5 bases). This CDR3 is 14 amino acids long. Germline CDR1 reads LNHNV; CDR2 reads YYDKDF (reference sequence). The ends were cut back, 0 bases at V and 4 bases at J, with 9 bases in the middle. The CDR3 nucleotides read TGTGCCACCAGCAGAGAAGCCGGGGGCTATGGCTACACCTTC. It encodes CATSREAGGYGYTF.

The J gene is TRBJ2-3, the V gene TRBV11-3; 11 bases are shared with TRBD2. The CDR3 is 16 residues long. Per the germline V gene, CDR1 is SGHNT and CDR2 is YENEEA. The trim removed 3 bases at V and 2 bases at J, leaving 4 bases unmatched. The CDR3 region is CASSLLAGGFTDTQYF. CDR3 nucleotides: TGTGCCAGCAGCTTGCTAGCGGGGGGTTTCACAGATACGCAGTATTTT.

This clonotype has only a few counts. The rearrangement joins TRBV29-1 to TRBJ2-6; TRBD1 agrees at 8 bases. The CDR3 sequence is 17 residues long. Losses at the gene ends were 6 bases for V and 2 bases for J; bases not matched to a gene: 12. Germline V CDR1 and CDR2: SQVTM, ANQGSEA. As DNA, the CDR3 is TGCAGCGTGGACTCGGACAGGGTGGGGGCTGGGGCCAACGTCCTGACTTTC. The encoded protein is CSVDSDRVGAGANVLTF.

This clonotype has more than one count but fewer than ten. The V gene is TRBV4-1, the J gene TRBJ2-7; the D gene is possibly TRBD1 (6 bases). This CDR3 has 12 amino acids. Trimming pared 4 bases from V and 6 bases from J, leaving 10 bases between. Germline values: CDR1 MGHRA, CDR2 YSYEKL. This CDR3 is CASSPDSGEQYF. In nucleotides, the CDR3 is TGCGCCAGCAGCCCGGACAGCGGCGAGCAGTACTTC.

The rearrangement uses TRBV27 and TRBJ1-5; D is undetermined. CDR3 length: 14 amino acids. The ends were cut back, 8 bases at V and 11 bases at J, with 22 bases in the middle. From germline, CDR1 is MNHEY and CDR2 SMNVEV (reference sequence). In nucleotides, the CDR3 is TGTGCCAGCCAACTTAGACCCCTTTTGGGAGCCCAGCATTTT. It specifies CASQLRPLLGAQHF.

The chain uses TRBV18 and TRBJ2-7; 7 bases align to TRBD1. The junction had 6 bases not matched to a gene; V was cut back by 5 bases and J by 5 bases. This CDR3 has 13 amino acids. Germline loops: CDR1 KGHSH, CDR2 LQKENI. The CDR3 sequence is CASSSLQGNEQYF. DNA of the CDR3: TGTGCCAGCTCATCGTTACAGGGGAACGAGCAGTACTTC.

The chain links TRBV24-1 to TRBJ2-1; D perhaps matches TRBD1 (6 bases). CDR3 length: 12 amino acids. Per germline, CDR1 KGHDR and CDR2 SFDVKD. The ends were cut back, 10 bases at V and 5 bases at J, with 11 bases in the middle. The DNA for the CDR3 is TGTGCCACAGGAGAGGGGGACAATGAGCAGTTCTTC. Amino acids: CATGEGDNEQFF.

This clonotype turned up a few times. V usage is TRBV7-9 and J usage is TRBJ2-7; 16 bases align to TRBD2. The last part of the DNA fits TRBJ2-1 better; the J call may be wrong. Germline V gives CDR1 SEHNR, CDR2 FQNEAQ (reference sequence). This CDR3 comprises 16 residues. CDR3: CASSTGTSGRGDEQFF. CDR3 nucleotide sequence: TGTGCCAGCAGCACCGGGACTAGCGGGAGGGGGGATGAGCAGTTCTTC.

The table lists this clonotype with a few counts. This rearrangement joins TRBV11-2 to TRBJ2-5; D remains unclear. The J call may be faulty, since TRBJ2-7 better matches the DNA end. The germline gives CDR1 SGHAT, CDR2 FQNNGV. The CDR3 has 13 residues. CDR3 DNA sequence: TGTGCCAGCAGCACCCTAGACCGGAACGAGCAGTACTTC. This translates into CASSTLDRNEQYF.

Concerning this clonotype: One junction end disagrees with the germline gene, perhaps due to a read error. V and J are TRBV28 and TRBJ2-4, with 7 nucleotides matching TRBD1. Germline loops: CDR1 MDHEN, CDR2 SYDVKM. The CDR3 has 16 amino acids. The CDR3 DNA reads TGTACCAGCAGTGCTCGGACAGGTGGGCGGCCGAGGGAGCAGTACTTC. As protein: CTSSARTGGRPREQYF.

This clonotype has more than one count but fewer than ten. V gene TRBV20-1 combines with J gene TRBJ1-2; 12 bases fit TRBD1. V lost 6 bases and J lost 4; bases outside the gene matches: 9. The CDR3 contains 15 residues. Germline loops: CDR1 DFQATT, CDR2 SNEGSKA (reference sequence). The CDR3 DNA reads as TGCAGTGCCTATAGGGACAGGGGGCCGAGCTATGGCTACACCTTC. The encoded protein is CSAYRDRGPSYGYTF.

The rearrangement uses TRBV2 and TRBJ1-4; 7 bases match TRBD1. V shed 1 base and J 4 bases; nucleotides not matched to a gene: 3. CDR1 and CDR2 (germline): SNHLY, FYNNEI. The length of the CDR3 is 15 residues. The CDR3: CASSEGTGRNEKLFF. DNA of the CDR3: TGTGCCAGCAGTGAAGGGACAGGTCGTAATGAAAAACTGTTTTTT. The complete variable domain, with remaining parts taken from reference TRBV2 and TRBJ1-4, reads EPEVTQTPSHQVTQMGQEVILRCVPISNHLYFYWYRQILGQKVEFLVSFYNNEISEKSEIFDDQFSVERPDGSNFTLKIRSTKLEDSAMYFCASSEGTGRNEKLFFGSGTQLSVL.

V usage is TRBV6-2 or TRBV6-3 and J usage is TRBJ1-5, with D possibly being TRBD1 (5 bases). V gave up 7 bases and J gave up 5 bases, with 24 bases separating them. Germline-derived CDR1 and CDR2 are MNHEY and SVGEGT. The CDR3 loop spans 17 amino acids. This chain's CDR3 is CASTLNRQLGIDQPQHF. CDR3 bases: TGTGCCAGCACCTTAAACCGACAGCTGGGGATCGATCAGCCCCAGCATTTT.